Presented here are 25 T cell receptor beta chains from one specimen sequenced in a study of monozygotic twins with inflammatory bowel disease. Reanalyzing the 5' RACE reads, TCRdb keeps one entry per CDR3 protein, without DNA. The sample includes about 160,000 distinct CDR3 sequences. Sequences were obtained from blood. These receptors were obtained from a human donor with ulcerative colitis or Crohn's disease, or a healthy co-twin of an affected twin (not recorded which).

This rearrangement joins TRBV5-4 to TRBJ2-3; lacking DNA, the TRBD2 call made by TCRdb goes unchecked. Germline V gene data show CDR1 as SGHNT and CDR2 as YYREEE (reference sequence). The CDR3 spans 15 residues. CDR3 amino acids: CASSLSAGVSDTQYF.

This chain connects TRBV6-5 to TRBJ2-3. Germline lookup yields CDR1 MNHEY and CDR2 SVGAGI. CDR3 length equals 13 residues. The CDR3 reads CASSYSTGKAKYF.

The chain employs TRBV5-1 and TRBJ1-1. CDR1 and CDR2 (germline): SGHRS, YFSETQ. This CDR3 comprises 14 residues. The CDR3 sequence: CASSSEGLVTEAFF.

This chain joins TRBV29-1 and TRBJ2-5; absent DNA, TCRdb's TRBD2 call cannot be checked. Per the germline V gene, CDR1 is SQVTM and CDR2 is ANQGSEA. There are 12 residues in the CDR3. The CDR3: CSVERASETQYF.

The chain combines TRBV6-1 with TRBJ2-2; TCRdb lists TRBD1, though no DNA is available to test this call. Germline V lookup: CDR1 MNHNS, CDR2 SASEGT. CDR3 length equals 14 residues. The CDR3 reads CASKVGENTGELFF.

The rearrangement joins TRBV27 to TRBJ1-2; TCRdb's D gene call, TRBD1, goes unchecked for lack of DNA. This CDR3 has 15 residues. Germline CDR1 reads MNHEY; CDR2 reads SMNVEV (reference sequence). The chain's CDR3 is CASSGGGPPIYGYTF.

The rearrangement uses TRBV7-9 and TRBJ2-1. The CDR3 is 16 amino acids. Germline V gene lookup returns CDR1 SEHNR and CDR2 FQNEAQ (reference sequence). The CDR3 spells CASSFALAEPNNEQFF. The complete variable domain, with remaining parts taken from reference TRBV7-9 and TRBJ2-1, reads DTGVSQNPRHKITKRGQNVTFRCDPISEHNRLYWYRQTLGQGPEFLTYFQNEAQLEKSRLLSDRFSAERPKGSFSTLEIQRTEQGDSAMYLCASSFALAEPNNEQFFGPGTRLTVL.

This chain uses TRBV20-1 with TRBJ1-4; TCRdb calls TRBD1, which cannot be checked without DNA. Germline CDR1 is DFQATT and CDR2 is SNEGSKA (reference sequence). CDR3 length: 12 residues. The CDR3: CSIHDRNEKLFF.

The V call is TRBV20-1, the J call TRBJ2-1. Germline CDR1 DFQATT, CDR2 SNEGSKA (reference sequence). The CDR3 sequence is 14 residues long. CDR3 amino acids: CSATQTSSYNEQFF.

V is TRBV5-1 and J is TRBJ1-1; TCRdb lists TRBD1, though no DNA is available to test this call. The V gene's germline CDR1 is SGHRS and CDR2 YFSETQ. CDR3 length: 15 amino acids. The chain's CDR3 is CASSLENSAISEAFF.

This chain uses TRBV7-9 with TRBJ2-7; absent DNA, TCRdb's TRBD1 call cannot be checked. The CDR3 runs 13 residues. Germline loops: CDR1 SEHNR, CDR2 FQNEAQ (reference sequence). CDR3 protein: CASSFLQGYEQYF.

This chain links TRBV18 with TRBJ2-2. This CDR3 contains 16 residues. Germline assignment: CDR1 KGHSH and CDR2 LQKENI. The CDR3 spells CASSPPGAANTGELFF.

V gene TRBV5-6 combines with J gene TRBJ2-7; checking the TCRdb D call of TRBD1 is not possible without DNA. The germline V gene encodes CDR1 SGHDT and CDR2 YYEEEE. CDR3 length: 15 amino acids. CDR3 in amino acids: CASSLYQGRFAEQYF.

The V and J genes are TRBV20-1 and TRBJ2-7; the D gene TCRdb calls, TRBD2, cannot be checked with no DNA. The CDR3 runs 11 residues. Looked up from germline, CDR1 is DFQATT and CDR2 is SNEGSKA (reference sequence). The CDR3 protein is CSAPHAYEQYF.

This CDR3 is CASSLGPGFYNEQFF. This rearrangement joins TRBV7-2 to TRBJ2-1; TCRdb returns TRBD2, unconfirmable since there is no DNA. Looked up from germline, CDR1 is SGHTA and CDR2 is FQGNSA. The CDR3 runs to 15 residues.

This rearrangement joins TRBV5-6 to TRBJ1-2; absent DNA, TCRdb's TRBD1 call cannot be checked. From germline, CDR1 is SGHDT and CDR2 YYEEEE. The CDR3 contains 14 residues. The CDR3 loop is CASSRDRGPYGYTF. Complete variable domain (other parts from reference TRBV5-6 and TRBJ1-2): DAGVTQSPTHLIKTRGQQVTLRCSPKSGHDTVSWYQQALGQGPQFIFQYYEEEERQRGNFPDRFSGHQFPNYSSELNVNALLLGDSALYLCASSRDRGPYGYTFGSGTRLTVV.

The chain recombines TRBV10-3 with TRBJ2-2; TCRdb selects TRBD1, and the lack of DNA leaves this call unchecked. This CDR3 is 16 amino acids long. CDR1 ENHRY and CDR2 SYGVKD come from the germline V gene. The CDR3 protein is CAIRATGTTNTGELFF.

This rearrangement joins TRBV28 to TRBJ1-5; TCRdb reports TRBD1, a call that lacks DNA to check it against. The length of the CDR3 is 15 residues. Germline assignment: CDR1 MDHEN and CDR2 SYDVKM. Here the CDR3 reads CASRTTGDSNQPQHF.

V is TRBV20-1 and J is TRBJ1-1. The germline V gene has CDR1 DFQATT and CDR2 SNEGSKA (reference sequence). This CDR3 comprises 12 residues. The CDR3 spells CSAKPGTLAAFF.

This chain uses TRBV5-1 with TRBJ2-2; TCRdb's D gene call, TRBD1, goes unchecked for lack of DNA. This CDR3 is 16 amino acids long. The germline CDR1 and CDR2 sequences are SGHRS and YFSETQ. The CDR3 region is CASSLARTVNTGELFF.

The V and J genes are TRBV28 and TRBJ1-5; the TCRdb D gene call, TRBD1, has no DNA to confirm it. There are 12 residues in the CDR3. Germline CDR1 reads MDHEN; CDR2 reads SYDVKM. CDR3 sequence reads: CASKGGGQPQHF.

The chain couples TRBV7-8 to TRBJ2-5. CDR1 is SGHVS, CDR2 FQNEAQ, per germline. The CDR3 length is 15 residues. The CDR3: CASSLASRYQETQYF.

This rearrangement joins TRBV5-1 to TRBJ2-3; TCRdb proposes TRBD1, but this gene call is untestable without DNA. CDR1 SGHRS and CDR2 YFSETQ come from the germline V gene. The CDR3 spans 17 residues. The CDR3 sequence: CASSLLRGRLATDTQYF.

The CDR3 loop reads CASRSGGPVYNEQFF. V and J are TRBV6-1 and TRBJ2-1; TCRdb's D call, TRBD2, is unchecked because there is no DNA. The CDR3 runs 15 residues. CDR1 MNHNS and CDR2 SASEGT come from the germline V gene.

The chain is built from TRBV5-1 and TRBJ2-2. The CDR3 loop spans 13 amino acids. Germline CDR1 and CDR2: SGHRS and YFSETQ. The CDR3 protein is CASSLGVSGELFF.